A single sample gave rise to the 3 T cell receptor beta chains below, sequenced in a study of blood T cell repertoires in COVID-19. Only in-frame clones appear in the TCRdb table, and some are missing; sequencing was by immunoSEQ multiplex PCR. The sample has 35,000 to 50,000 clones, around 89% seen once. Sequenced: peripheral blood. These receptors were taken from a man aged 50 or older with active COVID-19.

The chain carries TRBV18 and TRBJ1-2; the match to TRBD1 covers 7 bases. CDR1 and CDR2 from the germline V gene are KGHSH and LQKENI. The CDR3 extends over 15 amino acids. After removal of 0 bases from V and 7 bases from J, the junction contained 8 bases not matched to a gene. The CDR3 nucleotides read TGTGCCAGCTCACCACCGACAGGGAGGTCCGTTGGCTACACCTTC. It translates to CASSPPTGRSVGYTF.

This clone has only one observation. The chain has TRBV10-3 and TRBJ2-7; TRBD1 might be the D (6 bases). Germline lookup yields CDR1 ENHRY and CDR2 SYGVKD. The V and J ends lost 9 bases and 2 bases respectively, with 8 bases between them. The CDR3 length is 11 residues. As DNA, the CDR3 is TGTGCCATACAGGGAACCTACGAGCAGTACTTC. It encodes CAIQGTYEQYF.

This clone was seen just once. The chain joins TRBV18 to TRBJ1-2, with D possibly TRBD1 on 5 matching bases. V lost 3 bases to trimming and J lost 4 bases, with 12 bases between them. Germline V gene data show CDR1 as KGHSH and CDR2 as LQKENI. CDR3 length equals 14 residues. CDR3 loop: CASSPTETPYGYTF. The CDR3 DNA reads TGTGCCAGCTCACCGACAGAGACCCCCTATGGCTACACCTTC.